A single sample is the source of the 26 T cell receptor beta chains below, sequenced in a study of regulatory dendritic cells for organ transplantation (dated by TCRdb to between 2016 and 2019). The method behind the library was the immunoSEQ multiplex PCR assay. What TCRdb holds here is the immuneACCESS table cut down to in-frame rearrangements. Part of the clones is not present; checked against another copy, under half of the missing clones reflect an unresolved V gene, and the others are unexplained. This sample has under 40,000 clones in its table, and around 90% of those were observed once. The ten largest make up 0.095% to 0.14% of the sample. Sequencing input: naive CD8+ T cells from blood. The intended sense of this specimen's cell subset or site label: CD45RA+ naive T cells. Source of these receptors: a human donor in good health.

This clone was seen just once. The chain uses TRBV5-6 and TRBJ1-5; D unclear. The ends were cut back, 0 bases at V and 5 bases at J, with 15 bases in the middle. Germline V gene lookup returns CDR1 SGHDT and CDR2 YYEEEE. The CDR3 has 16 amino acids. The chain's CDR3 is CASSLGPVTGDQPQHF. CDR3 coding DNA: TGTGCCAGCAGCTTGGGCCCGGTGACCGGGGATCAGCCCCAGCATTTT. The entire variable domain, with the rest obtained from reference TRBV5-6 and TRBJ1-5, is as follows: DAGVTQSPTHLIKTRGQQVTLRCSPKSGHDTVSWYQQALGQGPQFIFQYYEEEERQRGNFPDRFSGHQFPNYSSELNVNALLLGDSALYLCASSLGPVTGDQPQHFGDGTRLSIL.

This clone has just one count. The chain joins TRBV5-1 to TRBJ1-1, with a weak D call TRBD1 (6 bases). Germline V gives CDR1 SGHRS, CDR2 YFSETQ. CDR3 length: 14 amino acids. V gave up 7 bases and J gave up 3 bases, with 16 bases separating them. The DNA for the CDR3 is TGCGCCAGCGGGGTGTGGGGGGCTGACACTGAAGCTTTCTTT. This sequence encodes CASGVWGADTEAFF.

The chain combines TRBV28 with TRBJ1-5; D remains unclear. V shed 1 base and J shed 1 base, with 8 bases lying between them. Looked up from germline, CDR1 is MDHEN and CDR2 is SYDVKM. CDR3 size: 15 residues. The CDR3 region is CASSLSLQSNQPQHF. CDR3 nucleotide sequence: TGTGCCAGCAGTTTATCATTGCAGAGCAATCAGCCCCAGCATTTT.

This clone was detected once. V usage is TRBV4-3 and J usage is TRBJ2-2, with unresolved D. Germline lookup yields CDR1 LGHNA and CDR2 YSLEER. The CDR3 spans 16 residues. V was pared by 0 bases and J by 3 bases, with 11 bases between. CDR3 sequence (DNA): TGCGCCAGCAGCCAAGAGCCCTACAGTGACACCGGGGAGCTGTTTTTT. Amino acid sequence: CASSQEPYSDTGELFF.

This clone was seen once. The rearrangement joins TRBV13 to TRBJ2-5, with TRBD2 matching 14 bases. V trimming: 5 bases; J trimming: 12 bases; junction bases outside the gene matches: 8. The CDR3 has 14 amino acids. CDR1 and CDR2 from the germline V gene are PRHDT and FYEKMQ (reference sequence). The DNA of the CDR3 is TGTGCCAGCAGCAACCCGGGACTAGCGGGAGTGGAGTACTTC. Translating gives CASSNPGLAGVEYF.

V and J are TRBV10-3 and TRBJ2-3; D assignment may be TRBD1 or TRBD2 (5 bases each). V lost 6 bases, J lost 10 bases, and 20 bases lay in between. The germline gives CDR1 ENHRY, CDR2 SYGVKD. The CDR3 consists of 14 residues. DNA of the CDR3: TGTGCCATCAGCAGAGGATTAGGGGACGCGGCGCAGTATTTT. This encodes CAISRGLGDAAQYF.

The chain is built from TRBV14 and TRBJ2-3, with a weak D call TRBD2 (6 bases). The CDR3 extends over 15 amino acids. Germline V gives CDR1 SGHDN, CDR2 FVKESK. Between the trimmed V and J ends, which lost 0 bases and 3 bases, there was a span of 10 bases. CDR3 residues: CASSQEVGGTDTQYF. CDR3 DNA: TGTGCCAGCAGCCAAGAGGTTGGAGGGACAGATACGCAGTATTTT.

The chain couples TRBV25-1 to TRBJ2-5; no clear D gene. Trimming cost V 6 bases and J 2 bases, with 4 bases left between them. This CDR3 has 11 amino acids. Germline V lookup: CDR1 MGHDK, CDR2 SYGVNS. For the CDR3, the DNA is TGTGCCAGCAGCCTACAAGAGACCCAGTACTTC. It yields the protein CASSLQETQYF.

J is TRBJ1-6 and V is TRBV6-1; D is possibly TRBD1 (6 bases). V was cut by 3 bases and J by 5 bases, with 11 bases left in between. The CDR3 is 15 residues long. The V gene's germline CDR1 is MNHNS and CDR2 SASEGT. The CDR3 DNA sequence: TGTGCCAGCAGTGAGTCCGGACAGAATAATTCACCCCTCCACTTT. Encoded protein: CASSESGQNNSPLHF.

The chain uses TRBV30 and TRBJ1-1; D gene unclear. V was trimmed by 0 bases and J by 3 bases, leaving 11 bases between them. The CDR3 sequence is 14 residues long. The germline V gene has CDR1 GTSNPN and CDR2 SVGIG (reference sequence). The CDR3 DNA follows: TGTGCCTGGAGTGTCGGAGGGTCCGACACTGAAGCTTTCTTT. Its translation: CAWSVGGSDTEAFF.

The CDR3 nucleotides are TGCGCCAGCAGCCAAGGGGATTATAACACTGAAGCTTTCTTT. Protein product: CASSQGDYNTEAFF. The rearrangement joins TRBV4-1 to TRBJ1-1; D is unresolved. Germline V gene sequence: CDR1 MGHRA, CDR2 YSYEKL. The CDR3 runs 14 residues. V gave up 1 base and J gave up 2 bases, with 8 bases separating them.

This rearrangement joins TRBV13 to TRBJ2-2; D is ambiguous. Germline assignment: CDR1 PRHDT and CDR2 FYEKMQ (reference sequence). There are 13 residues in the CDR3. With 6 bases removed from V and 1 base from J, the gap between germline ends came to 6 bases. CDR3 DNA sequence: TGTGCCAGCAGGCTGGGGAACACCGGGGAGCTGTTTTTT. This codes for CASRLGNTGELFF.

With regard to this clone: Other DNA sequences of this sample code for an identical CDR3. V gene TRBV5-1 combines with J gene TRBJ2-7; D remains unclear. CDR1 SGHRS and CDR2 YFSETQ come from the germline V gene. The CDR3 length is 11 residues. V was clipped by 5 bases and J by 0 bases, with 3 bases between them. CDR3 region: CASSSSYEQYF. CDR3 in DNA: TGCGCCAGCAGTTCCTCCTACGAGCAGTACTTC.

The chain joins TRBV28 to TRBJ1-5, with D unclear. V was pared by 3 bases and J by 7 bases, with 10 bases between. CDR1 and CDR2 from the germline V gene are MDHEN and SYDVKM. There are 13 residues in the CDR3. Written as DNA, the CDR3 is TGTGCCAGCAGTTTTGTTGGGAGCCAGCCCCAGCATTTT. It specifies CASSFVGSQPQHF.

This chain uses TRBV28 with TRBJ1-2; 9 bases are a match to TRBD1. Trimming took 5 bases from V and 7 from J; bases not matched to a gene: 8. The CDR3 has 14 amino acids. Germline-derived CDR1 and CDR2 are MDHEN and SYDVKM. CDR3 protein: CASSPIQGALGYTF. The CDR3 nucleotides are TGTGCCAGCAGTCCCATACAGGGGGCTCTTGGCTACACCTTC.

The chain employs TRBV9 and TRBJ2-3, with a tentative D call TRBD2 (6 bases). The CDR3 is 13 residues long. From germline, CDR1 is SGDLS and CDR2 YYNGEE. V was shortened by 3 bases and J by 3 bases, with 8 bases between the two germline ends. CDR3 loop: CASSGLVTDTQYF. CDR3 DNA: TGTGCCAGCAGCGGACTAGTTACAGATACGCAGTATTTT.

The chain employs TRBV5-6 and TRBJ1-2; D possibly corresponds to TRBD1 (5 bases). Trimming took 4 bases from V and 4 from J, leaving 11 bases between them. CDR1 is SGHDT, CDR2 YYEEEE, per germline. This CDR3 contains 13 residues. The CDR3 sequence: CASSPQGSYGYTF. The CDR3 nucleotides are TGTGCCAGCAGCCCGCAGGGTAGCTATGGCTACACCTTC.

The CDR3 DNA sequence: TGTGCCAGCAGTTTCCGGACAGGGGAGAACACTGAAGCTTTCTTT. It is translated as CASSFRTGENTEAFF. The chain is built from TRBV28 and TRBJ1-1; 9 bases map to TRBD1. The CDR3 is 15 amino acids. The ends lost 3 bases at V and 1 base at J; junction bases unmatched: 3. Germline-derived CDR1 and CDR2 are MDHEN and SYDVKM.

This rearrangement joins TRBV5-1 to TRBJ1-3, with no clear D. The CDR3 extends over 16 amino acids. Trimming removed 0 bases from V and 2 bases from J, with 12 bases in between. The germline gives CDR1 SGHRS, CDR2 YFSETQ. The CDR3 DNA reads TGCGCCAGCAGCTTGGAGGTGCCGTCCACTGGAAACACCATATATTTT. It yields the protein CASSLEVPSTGNTIYF.

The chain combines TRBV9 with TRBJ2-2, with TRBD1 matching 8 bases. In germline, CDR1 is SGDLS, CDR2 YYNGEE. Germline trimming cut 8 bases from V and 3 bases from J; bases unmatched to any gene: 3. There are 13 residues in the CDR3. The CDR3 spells CASGTGYTGELFF. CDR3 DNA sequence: TGTGCCAGTGGGACAGGTTACACCGGGGAGCTGTTTTTT.

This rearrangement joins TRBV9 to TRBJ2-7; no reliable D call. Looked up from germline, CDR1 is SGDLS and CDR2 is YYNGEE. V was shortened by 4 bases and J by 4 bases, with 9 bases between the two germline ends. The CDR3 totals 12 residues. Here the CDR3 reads CASSTDGYEQYF. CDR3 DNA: TGTGCCAGCAGCACCGACGGGTACGAGCAGTACTTC.

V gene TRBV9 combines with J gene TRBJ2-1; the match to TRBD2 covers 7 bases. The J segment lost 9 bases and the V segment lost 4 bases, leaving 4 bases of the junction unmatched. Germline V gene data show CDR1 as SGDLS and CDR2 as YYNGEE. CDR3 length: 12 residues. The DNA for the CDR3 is TGTGCCAGCAGCCCGAGGGAGGGTGAGCAGTTCTTC. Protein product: CASSPREGEQFF.

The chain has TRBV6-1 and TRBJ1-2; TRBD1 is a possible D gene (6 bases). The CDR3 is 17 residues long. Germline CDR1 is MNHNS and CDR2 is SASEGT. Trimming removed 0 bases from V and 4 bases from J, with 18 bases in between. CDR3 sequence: CASSEAISGRGPYGYTF. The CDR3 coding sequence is TGTGCCAGCAGTGAAGCTATCTCGGGCAGGGGACCCTATGGCTACACCTTC.

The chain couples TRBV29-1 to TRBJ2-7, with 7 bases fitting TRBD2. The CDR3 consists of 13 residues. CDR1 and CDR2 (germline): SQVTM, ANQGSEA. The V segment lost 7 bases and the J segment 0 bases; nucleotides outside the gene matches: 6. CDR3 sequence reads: CSARDYFSYEQYF. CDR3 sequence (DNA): TGCAGCGCCCGGGACTACTTCTCCTACGAGCAGTACTTC.

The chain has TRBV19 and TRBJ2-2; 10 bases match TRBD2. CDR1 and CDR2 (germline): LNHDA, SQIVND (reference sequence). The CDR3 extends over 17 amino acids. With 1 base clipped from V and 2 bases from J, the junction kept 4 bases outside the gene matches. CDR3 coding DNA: TGTGCCAGTAGTATAGTAAGGACTAGCGGAAACACCGGGGAGCTGTTTTTT. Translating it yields CASSIVRTSGNTGELFF. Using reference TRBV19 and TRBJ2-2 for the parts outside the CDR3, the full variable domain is DGGITQSPKYLFRKEGQNVTLSCEQNLNHDAMYWYRQDPGQGLRLIYYSQIVNDFQKGDIAEGYSVSREKKESFPLTVTSAQKNPTAFYLCASSIVRTSGNTGELFFGEGSRLTVL.

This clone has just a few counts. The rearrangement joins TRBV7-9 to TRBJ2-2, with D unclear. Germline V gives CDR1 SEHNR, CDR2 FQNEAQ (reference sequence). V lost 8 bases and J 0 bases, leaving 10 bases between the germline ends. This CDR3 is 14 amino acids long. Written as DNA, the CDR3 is TGTGCCAGCCCCAAACCGACGAACACCGGGGAGCTGTTTTTT. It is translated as CASPKPTNTGELFF. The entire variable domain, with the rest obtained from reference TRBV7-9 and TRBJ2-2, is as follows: DTGVSQNPRHKITKRGQNVTFRCDPISEHNRLYWYRQTLGQGPEFLTYFQNEAQLEKSRLLSDRFSAERPKGSFSTLEIQRTEQGDSAMYLCASPKPTNTGELFFGEGSRLTVL.